This T cell receptor beta chain emerged from a study of memory CD4+ T cells and cytomegalovirus serostatus. Overall study context: This sample comes from healthy Belgian adults, roughly nine CMV seropositive, 24 seronegative. Study-level findings and limits: CMV serostatus prediction reached median AUC around 0.95, or 0.9 with US-trained model.

Looked up from germline, CDR1 is SNHLY and CDR2 is FYNNEI. The CDR3 is 15 amino acids. Trimming cost V 6 bases and J 2 bases; bases outside gene matches: 9. Clones were read by immunoSEQ multiplex PCR, and TCRdb kept only the in-frame ones, dropping some. The sample carries 40,000 to 55,000 clones, roughly 80% recorded once. Single viable CD3+CD4+CD8-CD45RO+ cells were sorted as the memory CD4+ T cells. As for this clone: Its antigen remains unidentified.

The sequenced material came from memory CD4+ T cells from blood. The receptor was derived from an adult in good health and CMV-seropositive. V gene TRBV2 combines with J gene TRBJ2-7, with 8 bases aligning to TRBD2. CDR3 nucleotides: TGTGCCAGCAGGAGGGGACTAGTGGGGGCCTACGAGCAGTACTTC. It codes for CASRRGLVGAYEQYF.